Below, 5 T cell receptor beta chains from the same sample are listed, as sequenced in a study of blood T cell repertoires in COVID-19. Assay: immunoSEQ multiplex PCR; the TCRdb copy retains only in-frame clones and omits some. Of approximately 150,000 clones listed, roughly 90% were seen once; the top ten hold roughly 1.5%. Sequences were obtained from peripheral blood. Receptors originate from a woman aged 45-65 years with acute or convalescent COVID-19.

The gene calls are TRBV5-1 and TRBJ2-7; 9 nucleotides agree with TRBD1. The CDR3 contains 17 residues. Trimming took 0 bases from V and 7 from J; bases not matched to a gene: 14. Germline V CDR1 and CDR2: SGHRS, YFSETQ. CDR3 sequence (DNA): TGCGCCAGCAGCTTGGGTAGTATTGGGACAGGGTCGGAGGAGCAGTACTTC. Encoded protein: CASSLGSIGTGSEEQYF.

Here the CDR3 DNA reads TGCGCCAGCAGTTATGACAGGGGGCGGTCTGGGGCCAACGTCCTGACTTTC. The encoded protein is CASSYDRGRSGANVLTF. The rearrangement joins TRBV5-1 to TRBJ2-6; 10 bases are a match to TRBD1. This CDR3 comprises 17 residues. The germline V gene has CDR1 SGHRS and CDR2 YFSETQ. Trimming cost V 5 bases and J 1 base; bases outside gene matches: 6.

This sequence joins TRBV5-4 and TRBJ2-2, with D possibly being TRBD1 (5 bases). The CDR3 spans 14 residues. V lost 2 bases, J lost 1 base, and 6 bases lay in between. Germline CDR1 reads SGHNT; CDR2 reads YYREEE (reference sequence). CDR3 region: CASSFQGNTGELFF. The DNA for the CDR3 is TGTGCCAGCAGCTTCCAGGGGAACACCGGGGAGCTGTTTTTT.

The chain is built from TRBV5-1 and TRBJ2-4; 16 bases are shared with TRBD2. Germline V gives CDR1 SGHRS, CDR2 YFSETQ. There are 18 residues in the CDR3. With 2 bases clipped from V and 5 bases from J, the junction kept 7 bases outside the gene matches. CDR3 DNA sequence: TGCGCCAGCAGCTTAGGCGGGACTAGCGGGAGGGCCGAAAACATTCAGTACTTC. The encoded protein is CASSLGGTSGRAENIQYF.

The V call is TRBV6-5, the J call TRBJ1-4; D is uncertain. This CDR3 has 13 amino acids. With 7 bases removed from V and 3 bases from J, the gap between germline ends came to 9 bases. CDR1 MNHEY and CDR2 SVGAGI come from the germline V gene. This chain's CDR3 is CASMEFSNEKLFF. The CDR3, as DNA: TGTGCCAGCATGGAGTTCTCTAATGAAAAACTGTTTTTT.